This entry lists 21 T cell receptor beta chains sequenced from one sample in a study of blood T cell repertoires in COVID-19. Libraries were prepared by immunoSEQ multiplex PCR; TCRdb keeps only in-frame clonotypes and omits some of them. The repertoire consists of about 370,000 clones, with roughly nine tenths occurring once and the leading ten covering about 1.7%. The sample was PBMCs or T cells enriched from blood (not recorded which). The receptors here all came from a woman aged 30 to 39 who had recovered from COVID-19.

This chain links TRBV18 with TRBJ1-5, with 7 bases aligning to TRBD1. The CDR3 length is 15 residues. CDR1 and CDR2 (germline): KGHSH, LQKENI. J gave up 0 bases and V 5 bases, and 4 bases lay outside the gene matches. For the CDR3, the DNA is TGTGCCAGCTCAACAACAGGGGATAGCAATCAGCCCCAGCATTTT. Amino acid sequence: CASSTTGDSNQPQHF.

This clone showed up just once. The chain employs TRBV15 and TRBJ1-1, with a possible D match to TRBD1 (6 bases). The CDR3 extends over 13 amino acids. Trimming pared 8 bases from V and 3 bases from J, leaving 13 bases between. Germline assignment: CDR1 LNHNV and CDR2 YYDKDF (reference sequence). The CDR3 is CATGQSIYTEAFF. Written as DNA, the CDR3 is TGTGCCACCGGACAGTCAATTTACACTGAAGCTTTCTTT.

V is TRBV7-6 and J is TRBJ2-1; 11 nucleotides agree with TRBD2. The germline gives CDR1 SGHVS, CDR2 FNYEAQ. The CDR3 totals 18 residues. V lost 1 base, J lost 7 bases, and 12 bases stayed unmatched. CDR3 bases: TGTGCCAGCAGCTTAGGACAAGTGGGGGGACTAGCGGTTAATGAGCAGTTCTTC. This gives the protein CASSLGQVGGLAVNEQFF.

Turning to this clone: Distinct nucleotide sequences in the sample also encode this CDR3. The V and J genes are TRBV5-1 and TRBJ2-3, with 13 nucleotides matching TRBD2. The ends lost 5 bases at V and 6 bases at J; junction bases unmatched: 6. Germline loops: CDR1 SGHRS, CDR2 YFSETQ. This CDR3 has 15 amino acids. CDR3 sequence: CASSSGLAGVDTQYF. CDR3 bases: TGCGCCAGCAGTTCTGGACTAGCGGGGGTGGATACGCAGTATTTT.

This clone was detected once. The genes are TRBV5-6 and TRBJ2-1, with D unresolved. CDR1 SGHDT and CDR2 YYEEEE come from the germline V gene. This CDR3 is 13 amino acids long. V was cut by 0 bases and J by 5 bases, with 6 bases left in between. The CDR3 here is CASSLALNNEQFF. In nucleotides, the CDR3 is TGTGCCAGCAGCTTGGCACTCAACAATGAGCAGTTCTTC.

This chain joins TRBV25-1 and TRBJ2-5, with 10 positions matching TRBD2. Germline V gene data show CDR1 as MGHDK and CDR2 as SYGVNS. V shed 6 bases, J shed 1 base, and the junction held 2 bases outside the gene matches. The CDR3 has 14 amino acids. CDR3 nucleotide sequence: TGTGCCAGCAGACTAGCGGGGACCCAAGAGACCCAGTACTTC. Protein sequence: CASRLAGTQETQYF.

The chain combines TRBV7-6 with TRBJ1-2; 12 bases line up with TRBD1. Per the germline V gene, CDR1 is SGHVS and CDR2 is FNYEAQ. V gave up 5 bases and J gave up 7 bases; unmatched junction bases: 14. The CDR3 extends over 17 amino acids. CDR3 DNA sequence: TGTGCCAGCAGCGCACGGGACAGGGGGCCGACCTCGGGTGGCTACACCTTC. As protein: CASSARDRGPTSGGYTF.

This clone has only one observation. This sequence joins TRBV7-3 and TRBJ2-3; 7 bases line up with TRBD1. Trimming cost V 4 bases and J 4 bases; bases outside gene matches: 2. The CDR3 runs 13 residues. Per germline, CDR1 SGHTA and CDR2 FQGTGA. CDR3 region: CASSWDRADTQYF. Here the CDR3 DNA reads TGTGCCAGCAGCTGGGACAGAGCAGATACGCAGTATTTT.

The chain links TRBV19 to TRBJ1-5; D is possibly TRBD1 (5 bases). V lost 3 bases and J 1 base, leaving 13 bases between the germline ends. The CDR3 consists of 16 residues. Germline values: CDR1 LNHDA, CDR2 SQIVND (reference sequence). The CDR3 reads CASSIDPGKSNQPQHF. CDR3 in DNA: TGTGCCAGTAGTATTGACCCAGGGAAGAGCAATCAGCCCCAGCATTTT.

The rearrangement links TRBV19 to TRBJ2-7; TRBD1 aligns across 10 bases. This CDR3 contains 15 residues. Germline V lookup: CDR1 LNHDA, CDR2 SQIVND (reference sequence). Trimming took 3 bases from V and 3 from J; bases not matched to a gene: 5. CDR3 in DNA: TGTGCCAGTAGTATCTCCGGGACAGGGGTCTACGAGCAGTACTTC. Amino acids: CASSISGTGVYEQYF.

V is TRBV27 and J is TRBJ1-5, with a weak D call TRBD1 (5 bases). CDR1 MNHEY and CDR2 SMNVEV come from the germline V gene (reference sequence). The CDR3 has 14 amino acids. V lost 2 bases to trimming and J lost 0 bases, with 5 bases between them. In nucleotides, the CDR3 is TGTGCCAGCAGTTTAAGGGGTAGCAATCAGCCCCAGCATTTT. Residues: CASSLRGSNQPQHF.

V and J are TRBV6-5 and TRBJ2-7, with TRBD1 matching 11 bases. Trimming took 2 bases from V and 1 from J; bases not matched to a gene: 1. There are 15 residues in the CDR3. Germline CDR1 is MNHEY and CDR2 is SVGAGI. The CDR3 region has the DNA TGTGCCAGCAGTTACGGGACAGGGGGATCCTACGAGCAGTACTTC. Amino acids: CASSYGTGGSYEQYF.

The chain has TRBV4-1 and TRBJ2-7; 12 nucleotides line up with TRBD1. V gave up 3 bases and J gave up 7 bases; unmatched junction bases: 10. The V gene's germline CDR1 is MGHRA and CDR2 YSYEKL. The CDR3 runs 16 residues. The CDR3 spells CASSHLGDRGRKEQYF. In DNA, the CDR3 is TGCGCCAGCAGCCATTTGGGGGACAGGGGGCGGAAAGAGCAGTACTTC.

The rearrangement links TRBV19 to TRBJ2-1, with 9 nucleotides matching TRBD2. The CDR3 is 15 residues long. The junction had 2 bases not matched to a gene; V was cut back by 1 base and J by 4 bases. CDR1 is LNHDA, CDR2 SQIVND, per germline (reference sequence). The CDR3 bases are TGTGCCAGTAGTATAGGACTAGCGGTTTACAATGAGCAGTTCTTC. Amino acids: CASSIGLAVYNEQFF. The entire variable domain, with the rest obtained from reference TRBV19 and TRBJ2-1, is as follows: DGGITQSPKYLFRKEGQNVTLSCEQNLNHDAMYWYRQDPGQGLRLIYYSQIVNDFQKGDIAEGYSVSREKKESFPLTVTSAQKNPTAFYLCASSIGLAVYNEQFFGPGTRLTVL.

This sequence joins TRBV5-4 and TRBJ1-2, with D hard to call. There are 15 residues in the CDR3. Trimming stripped 0 bases from V and 3 bases from J, with 12 bases between. Germline V gene lookup returns CDR1 SGHNT and CDR2 YYREEE (reference sequence). In DNA, the CDR3 is TGTGCCAGCAGCTTGGGGGCCACCTACGACTATGGCTACACCTTC. Residues: CASSLGATYDYGYTF.

This chain connects TRBV6-5 to TRBJ1-5; D might be TRBD1 (5 bases). The germline V and J ends were trimmed by 7 bases and 6 bases, with 13 bases remaining between them. From germline, CDR1 is MNHEY and CDR2 SVGAGI. The CDR3 covers 13 residues. The CDR3 loop reads CASKQWGVQPQHF. For the CDR3, the DNA is TGTGCCAGCAAACAGTGGGGGGTTCAGCCCCAGCATTTT.

The chain couples TRBV6-5 to TRBJ1-1, with D possibly matching TRBD1 (6 bases). From germline, CDR1 is MNHEY and CDR2 SVGAGI. The CDR3 sequence is 12 residues long. Trimming shortened V by 10 bases and J by 4 bases, and 13 bases separated the two germline ends. The CDR3, as DNA: TGTGCCACCGTAACAGGGAGCACTGAAGCTTTCTTT. Its translation: CATVTGSTEAFF.

This chain joins TRBV18 and TRBJ2-7; D is unclear. V lost 1 base, J lost 3 bases, and 16 bases lay in between. The germline V gene has CDR1 KGHSH and CDR2 LQKENI. The CDR3 totals 16 residues. The CDR3 reads CASSPLGLASDYEQYF. In DNA form, the CDR3 reads TGTGCCAGCTCACCACTTGGCTTAGCAAGTGACTACGAGCAGTACTTC.

In its sample, this clone was seen once. J is TRBJ2-7 and V is TRBV19, with 9 bases that match TRBD2. Germline lookup yields CDR1 LNHDA and CDR2 SQIVND (reference sequence). The V and J ends lost 3 bases and 0 bases, in that order; junction bases with no gene match: 12. The CDR3 has 18 amino acids. In DNA, the CDR3 is TGTGCCAGTAGTATTTCAATAGCGGGAGTGGGGAACTCCTACGAGCAGTACTTC. It yields the protein CASSISIAGVGNSYEQYF.

This rearrangement joins TRBV5-1 to TRBJ2-5; the match to TRBD2 covers 11 bases. The CDR3 sequence is 18 residues long. Germline trimming cut 0 bases from V and 5 bases from J; bases unmatched to any gene: 12. Germline V gives CDR1 SGHRS, CDR2 YFSETQ. CDR3 sequence: CASSLGRTSGRLLETQYF. The DNA for the CDR3 is TGCGCCAGCAGCTTGGGGCGTACTAGCGGGAGATTATTGGAGACCCAGTACTTC.

The chain uses TRBV5-1 and TRBJ1-1; D gene uncertain. CDR1 and CDR2 from the germline V gene are SGHRS and YFSETQ. V was clipped by 0 bases and J by 4 bases, with 7 bases between them. CDR3 size: 13 residues. CDR3 nucleotide sequence: TGCGCCAGCAGCTTGGCCTCAGTCACTGAAGCTTTCTTT. Residues: CASSLASVTEAFF.